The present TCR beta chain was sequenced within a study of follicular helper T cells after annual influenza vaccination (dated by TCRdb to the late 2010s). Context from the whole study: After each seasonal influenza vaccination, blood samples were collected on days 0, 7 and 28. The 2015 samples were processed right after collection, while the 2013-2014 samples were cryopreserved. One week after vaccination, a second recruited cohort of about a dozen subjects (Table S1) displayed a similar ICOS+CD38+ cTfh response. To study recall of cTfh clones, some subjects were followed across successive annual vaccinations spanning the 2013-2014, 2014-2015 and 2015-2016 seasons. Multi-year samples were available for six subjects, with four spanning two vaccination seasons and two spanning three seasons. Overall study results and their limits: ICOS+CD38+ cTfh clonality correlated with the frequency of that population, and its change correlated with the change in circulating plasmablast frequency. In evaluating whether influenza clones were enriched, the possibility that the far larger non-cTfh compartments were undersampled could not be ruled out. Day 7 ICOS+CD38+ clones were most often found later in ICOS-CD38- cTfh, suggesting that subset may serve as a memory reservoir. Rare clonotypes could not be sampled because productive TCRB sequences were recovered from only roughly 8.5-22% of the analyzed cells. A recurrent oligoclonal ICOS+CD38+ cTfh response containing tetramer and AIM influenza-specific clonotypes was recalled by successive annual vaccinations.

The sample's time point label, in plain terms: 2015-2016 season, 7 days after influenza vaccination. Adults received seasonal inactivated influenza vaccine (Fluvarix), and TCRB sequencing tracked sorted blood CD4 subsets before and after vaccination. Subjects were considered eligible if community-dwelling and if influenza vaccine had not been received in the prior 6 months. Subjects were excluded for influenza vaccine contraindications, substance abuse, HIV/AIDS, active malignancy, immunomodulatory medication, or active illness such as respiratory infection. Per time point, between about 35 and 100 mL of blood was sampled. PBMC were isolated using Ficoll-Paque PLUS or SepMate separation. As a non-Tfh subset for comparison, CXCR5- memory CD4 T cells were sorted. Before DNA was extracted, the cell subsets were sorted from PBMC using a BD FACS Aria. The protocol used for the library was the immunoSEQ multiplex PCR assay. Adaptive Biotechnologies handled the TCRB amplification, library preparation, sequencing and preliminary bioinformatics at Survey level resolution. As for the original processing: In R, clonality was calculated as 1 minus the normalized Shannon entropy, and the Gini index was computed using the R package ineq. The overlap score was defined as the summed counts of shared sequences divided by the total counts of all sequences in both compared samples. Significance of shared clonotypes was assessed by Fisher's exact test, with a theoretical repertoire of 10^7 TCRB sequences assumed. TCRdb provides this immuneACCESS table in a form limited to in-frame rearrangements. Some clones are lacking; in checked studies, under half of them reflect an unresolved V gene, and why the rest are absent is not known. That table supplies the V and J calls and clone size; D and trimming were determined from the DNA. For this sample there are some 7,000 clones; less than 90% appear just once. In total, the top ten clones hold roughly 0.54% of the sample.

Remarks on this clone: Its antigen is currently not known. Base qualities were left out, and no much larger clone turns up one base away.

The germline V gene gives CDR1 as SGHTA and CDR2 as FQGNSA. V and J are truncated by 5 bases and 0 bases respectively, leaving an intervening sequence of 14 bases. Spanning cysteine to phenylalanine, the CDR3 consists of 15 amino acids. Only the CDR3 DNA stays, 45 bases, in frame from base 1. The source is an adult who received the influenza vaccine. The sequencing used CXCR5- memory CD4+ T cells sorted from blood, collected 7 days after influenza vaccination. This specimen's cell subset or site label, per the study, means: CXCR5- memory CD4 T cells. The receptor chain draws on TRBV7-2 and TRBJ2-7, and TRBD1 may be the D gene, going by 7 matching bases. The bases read TGTGCCAGCAGCCAGGGGGAGGTTAGCTCCTACGAGCAGTACTTC. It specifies CASSQGEVSSYEQYF.